Following are 28 T cell receptor beta chains from one sample sequenced in a study of blood T cell repertoires in COVID-19 (dated by TCRdb to the early 2020s). Receptor libraries were prepared by the immunoSEQ multiplex PCR assay. Here the immuneACCESS table is served through TCRdb, limited to in-frame sequences with V and J called. Missing clones are a known gap in these copies; in checked studies unresolved V genes cover under half, and the rest lacks a known reason. The sample table contains 200,000 to 300,000 clones; only one count was recorded for approximately 80% of them. Jointly, the top ten make up 4.2% of the sample. The sample comprised peripheral blood. The receptors shown here come from a man aged 55-75 years with acute or convalescent COVID-19.

This clone has a count of ten or more. The chain has TRBV4-1 and TRBJ2-2; D perhaps matches TRBD1 (5 bases). Trimming removed 1 base at V and 8 bases at J, with 5 bases between. The CDR3 runs 12 residues. In germline, CDR1 is MGHRA, CDR2 YSYEKL. The CDR3 protein is CASSQGTGELFF. In DNA, the CDR3 is TGCGCCAGCAGCCAAGGGACAGGGGAGCTGTTTTTT.

V usage is TRBV11-2 and J usage is TRBJ2-7, with a weak D call TRBD1 (6 bases). Germline V gene lookup returns CDR1 SGHAT and CDR2 FQNNGV. The CDR3 extends over 14 amino acids. V was clipped by 5 bases and J by 3 bases, with 14 bases between them. The CDR3 nucleotides are TGTGCCAGCAGCCCCCCAGGGGCTAGCTACGAGCAGTACTTC. This encodes CASSPPGASYEQYF.

The rearrangement uses TRBV7-2 and TRBJ2-2; 13 nucleotides align to TRBD2. Looked up from germline, CDR1 is SGHTA and CDR2 is FQGNSA. V lost 7 bases, J lost 5 bases, and 7 bases stayed unmatched. CDR3 size: 16 residues. The CDR3 sequence is CASTTRTSGSTGELFF. The CDR3 DNA reads as TGTGCCAGCACCACCAGGACTAGCGGGAGTACCGGGGAGCTGTTTTTT.

This clone was picked up a small number of times. The chain combines TRBV28 with TRBJ2-3; TRBD2 agrees at 14 bases. Germline CDR1 is MDHEN and CDR2 is SYDVKM. V gave up 5 bases and J gave up 0 bases; unmatched junction bases: 7. CDR3 length: 18 residues. The CDR3: CASSTRTSGGTSTDTQYF. The CDR3 DNA is TGTGCCAGCAGTACCCGGACTAGCGGGGGGACTAGCACAGATACGCAGTATTTT.

The genes are TRBV11-2 and TRBJ2-1; 13 nucleotides match TRBD2. Per the germline V gene, CDR1 is SGHAT and CDR2 is FQNNGV. The CDR3 runs to 19 residues. Trimming at V came to 5 bases and at J to 2 bases, leaving 12 bases not matched to a gene. In DNA, the CDR3 is TGTGCCAGCAGCCTATGGACTAGCGGGGGTGGAAGCCCCTACAATGAGCAGTTCTTC. It codes for CASSLWTSGGGSPYNEQFF.

V is TRBV27 and J is TRBJ2-2; 13 bases map to TRBD2. V lost 2 bases, J lost 6 bases, and 6 bases stayed unmatched. Germline loops: CDR1 MNHEY, CDR2 SMNVEV (reference sequence). The CDR3 extends over 17 amino acids. CDR3 DNA sequence: TGTGCCAGCAGTTTAACTAGCGGGAGGGCCCGGGCCGGGGAGCTGTTTTTT. Residues: CASSLTSGRARAGELFF.

The CDR3: CASSLLGSGRQDTQYF. The CDR3 nucleotides read TGTGCCAGCAGCTTGCTTGGGAGCGGGAGGCAGGATACGCAGTATTTT. The V call is TRBV7-2, the J call TRBJ2-3; 9 bases align to TRBD2. Germline V gene data show CDR1 as SGHTA and CDR2 as FQGNSA. There are 16 residues in the CDR3. V dropped 3 bases and J dropped 6; count of bases not matched to a gene: 10.

This chain connects TRBV19 to TRBJ1-2; D gene uncertain. V shed 2 bases and J shed 5 bases, with 6 bases lying between them. The CDR3 sequence is 12 residues long. The V gene's germline CDR1 is LNHDA and CDR2 SQIVND (reference sequence). Here the CDR3 DNA reads TGTGCCAGTAGTATACCCGGGTATGGCTACACCTTC. This translates into CASSIPGYGYTF.

The count of this clone is one. This chain joins TRBV11-2 and TRBJ1-2; 7 bases align to TRBD1. This CDR3 has 14 residues. Germline values: CDR1 SGHAT, CDR2 FQNNGV. V gave up 5 bases and J gave up 5 bases; unmatched junction bases: 8. The CDR3 DNA reads as TGTGCCAGCAGCACGACGACAGGGCAGTATGGCTACACCTTC. This codes for CASSTTTGQYGYTF.

This chain links TRBV5-6 with TRBJ2-7; the D gene is possibly TRBD2 (6 bases). Germline V gene lookup returns CDR1 SGHDT and CDR2 YYEEEE. V was pared by 1 base and J by 4 bases, with 15 bases between. There are 15 residues in the CDR3. The CDR3 nucleotides are TGTGCCAGCAGCTTGTCCCGGGAGCCCGATTACGAGCAGTACTTC. Protein: CASSLSREPDYEQYF.

V usage is TRBV2 and J usage is TRBJ1-5; 11 bases line up with TRBD1. Trimming cost V 1 base and J 0 bases; bases outside gene matches: 8. Germline V gene lookup returns CDR1 SNHLY and CDR2 FYNNEI. The CDR3 runs to 19 residues. The CDR3 DNA is TGTGCCAGCAGTGAAGAGGGAGGGACAGGGGGTTATAGCAATCAGCCCCAGCATTTT. Its translation: CASSEEGGTGGYSNQPQHF.

The chain couples TRBV3-1 (or the pseudogene TRBV3-2) to TRBJ2-3, with 9 bases matching TRBD1. Trimming took 2 bases from V and 7 from J; bases not matched to a gene: 7. Germline CDR1 LGHDT, CDR2 YNNKEL (reference sequence). The CDR3 covers 15 residues. CDR3 region: CASSQNPGQGYTQYF. The CDR3 region has the DNA TGTGCCAGCAGCCAAAATCCGGGACAGGGTTATACGCAGTATTTT.

The V call is TRBV2, the J call TRBJ2-2, with TRBD1 matching over 7 bases. The V segment lost 2 bases and the J segment 3 bases; nucleotides outside the gene matches: 6. Germline lookup yields CDR1 SNHLY and CDR2 FYNNEI. The CDR3 is 16 amino acids. CDR3 sequence: CASSEQGTAHTGELFF. The CDR3 DNA follows: TGTGCCAGCAGTGAACAAGGGACAGCCCACACCGGGGAGCTGTTTTTT.

J is TRBJ2-1 and V is TRBV4-3; TRBD2 matches at 10 bases. The germline gives CDR1 LGHNA, CDR2 YSLEER. Trimming cost V 1 base and J 10 bases; bases outside gene matches: 7. This CDR3 comprises 15 residues. This chain's CDR3 is CASSQVAAGGGEQFF. The DNA for the CDR3 is TGCGCCAGCAGCCAAGTAGCAGCGGGAGGGGGGGAGCAGTTCTTC.

The chain employs TRBV6-6 and TRBJ1-6; D possibly corresponds to TRBD1 (6 bases). Trimming removed 5 bases from V and 5 bases from J, with 16 bases in between. Per germline, CDR1 MNHNY and CDR2 SVGAGI (reference sequence). The CDR3 is 16 residues long. The DNA of the CDR3 is TGTGCCAGCAGTCGAAGCCCTGGGACAAATAATTCACCCCTCCACTTT. Encoded protein: CASSRSPGTNNSPLHF.

The J gene is TRBJ2-2, the V gene TRBV27, with D perhaps TRBD2 (6 bases). This CDR3 region has 15 residues. V was trimmed by 5 bases and J by 0 bases, leaving 10 bases between them. Germline values: CDR1 MNHEY, CDR2 SMNVEV (reference sequence). CDR3 DNA sequence: TGTGCCAGCAGTCCCGGGAGTGCGAACACCGGGGAGCTGTTTTTT. Residues: CASSPGSANTGELFF.

V gene TRBV7-2 combines with J gene TRBJ2-7; 9 bases line up with TRBD1. The ends lost 5 bases at V and 3 bases at J; junction bases unmatched: 5. Germline CDR1 reads SGHTA; CDR2 reads FQGNSA. The CDR3 spans 14 residues. The DNA for the CDR3 is TGTGCCAGCAGCCTCGGGACAGGGAACTACGAGCAGTACTTC. This translates into CASSLGTGNYEQYF.

The V call is TRBV5-1, the J call TRBJ1-6; 9 nucleotides line up with TRBD1. Germline V gene lookup returns CDR1 SGHRS and CDR2 YFSETQ. CDR3 length equals 14 residues. Losses at the gene ends were 5 bases for V and 5 bases for J; bases not matched to a gene: 2. The CDR3 DNA reads as TGCGCCAGCAGGTGGACAGGGGATAATTCACCCCTCCACTTT. Its translation is CASRWTGDNSPLHF.

V gene TRBV3-1 (or the pseudogene TRBV3-2) combines with J gene TRBJ2-1; 8 bases map to TRBD2. The V gene end was trimmed by 4 bases and the J gene end by 6 bases; junction bases not matched to a gene: 14. Looked up from germline, CDR1 is LGHDT and CDR2 is YNNKEL (reference sequence). This CDR3 is built from 17 residues. CDR3 loop: CASSRTFSGTSRNEQFF. In DNA form, the CDR3 reads TGTGCCAGCAGCCGAACTTTTTCCGGGACTAGTCGCAATGAGCAGTTCTTC.

The V call is TRBV10-3, the J call TRBJ1-5; D possibly corresponds to TRBD1 (5 bases). The CDR3 spans 14 residues. Between the trimmed V and J ends, which lost 6 bases and 1 base, there was a span of 10 bases. The V gene's germline CDR1 is ENHRY and CDR2 SYGVKD. The CDR3 sequence is CAISTGLSNQPQHF. The CDR3 coding sequence is TGTGCCATCAGCACGGGACTGAGCAATCAGCCCCAGCATTTT.

This chain uses TRBV3-1 (or the pseudogene TRBV3-2) with TRBJ2-3; the D gene is possibly TRBD2 (6 bases). This CDR3 region has 12 residues. CDR1 and CDR2 from the germline V gene are LGHDT and YNNKEL (reference sequence). Between the trimmed V and J ends, which lost 6 bases and 6 bases, there was a span of 10 bases. CDR3 bases: TGTGCCAGCAGACTAGCTTCGGATACGCAGTATTTT. Its protein product is CASRLASDTQYF.

This chain links TRBV10-3 with TRBJ2-7; 7 nucleotides line up with TRBD2. Germline V gene lookup returns CDR1 ENHRY and CDR2 SYGVKD. The CDR3 has 18 residues. With V trimmed by 6 bases and J by 0 bases, 17 bases remained unmatched. The CDR3 is CAIRDFNPSGGSSYEQYF. CDR3 DNA sequence: TGTGCCATCAGGGATTTTAATCCTAGCGGAGGGAGCTCCTACGAGCAGTACTTC.

The rearrangement uses TRBV29-1 and TRBJ2-1; unclear D gene. Trimming took 8 bases from V and 7 from J, leaving 18 bases between them. In germline, CDR1 is SQVTM, CDR2 ANQGSEA. The CDR3 has 13 residues. CDR3 loop: CSSSPSVRNEQFF. The CDR3 region has the DNA TGCAGCTCCTCCCCCTCGGTGAGAAATGAGCAGTTCTTC.

This clone was found a few times. This CDR3 reads CSVDAGQVITDTQYF. The CDR3 DNA follows: TGCAGCGTAGACGCGGGACAGGTCATCACAGATACGCAGTATTTT. This sequence joins TRBV29-1 and TRBJ2-3; TRBD1 agrees at 8 bases. Looked up from germline, CDR1 is SQVTM and CDR2 is ANQGSEA. V trimming: 6 bases; J trimming: 2 bases; junction bases outside the gene matches: 10. This CDR3 has 15 amino acids.

This chain links TRBV9 with TRBJ2-1, with TRBD1 matching 8 bases. After removal of 0 bases from V and 2 bases from J, the junction contained 4 bases not matched to a gene. This CDR3 region has 16 residues. Germline assignment: CDR1 SGDLS and CDR2 YYNGEE. Written as DNA, the CDR3 is TGTGCCAGCAGCGTAGTCGGACAGGGCCCCTACAATGAGCAGTTCTTC. Its protein is CASSVVGQGPYNEQFF.

The chain couples TRBV5-4 to TRBJ2-3; 7 positions match TRBD2. The ends lost 4 bases at V and 2 bases at J; junction bases unmatched: 7. This CDR3 comprises 15 residues. Per the germline V gene, CDR1 is SGHNT and CDR2 is YYREEE (reference sequence). CDR3 loop: CASSGGDWNTDTQYF. CDR3 in DNA: TGTGCCAGCAGCGGGGGGGACTGGAACACAGATACGCAGTATTTT.

CDR3 DNA: TGTGCCAGCAGACTCCTCGGGACTTCCACCGGGGAGCTGTTTTTT. Residues: CASRLLGTSTGELFF. The V and J genes are TRBV7-3 and TRBJ2-2; possible D gene TRBD2, 6 bases. In germline, CDR1 is SGHTA, CDR2 FQGTGA. V lost 6 bases, J lost 4 bases, and 15 bases lay in between. CDR3 length: 15 amino acids.

V usage is TRBV6-5 and J usage is TRBJ2-4, with D possibly being TRBD1 (6 bases). Trimming removed 6 bases from V and 7 bases from J, with 13 bases in between. From germline, CDR1 is MNHEY and CDR2 SVGAGI. The CDR3 runs to 13 residues. Written as DNA, the CDR3 is TGTGCCAGCAGAGGACAGAATAAGAACATTCAGTACTTC. Translation gives CASRGQNKNIQYF.